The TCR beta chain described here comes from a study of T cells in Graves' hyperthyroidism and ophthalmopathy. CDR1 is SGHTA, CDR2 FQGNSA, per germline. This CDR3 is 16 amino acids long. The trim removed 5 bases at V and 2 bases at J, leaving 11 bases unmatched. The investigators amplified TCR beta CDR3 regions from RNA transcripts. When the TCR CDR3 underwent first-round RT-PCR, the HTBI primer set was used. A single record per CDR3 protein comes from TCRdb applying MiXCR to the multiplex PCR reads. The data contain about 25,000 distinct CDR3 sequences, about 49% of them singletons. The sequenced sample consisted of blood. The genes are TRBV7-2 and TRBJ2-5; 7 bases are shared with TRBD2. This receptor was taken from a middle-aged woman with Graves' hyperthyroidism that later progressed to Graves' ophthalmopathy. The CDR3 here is CASSPGGGGVQETQYF. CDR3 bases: TGTGCCAGCAGCCCGGGGGGAGGAGGTGTTCAAGAGACCCAGTACTTC. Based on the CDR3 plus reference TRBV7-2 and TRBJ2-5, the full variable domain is GAGVSQSPSNKVTEKGKDVELRCDPISGHTALYWYRQSLGQGLEFLIYFQGNSAPDKSGLPSDRFSAERTGGSVSTLTIQRTQQEDSAVYLCASSPGGGGVQETQYFGPGTRLLVL.